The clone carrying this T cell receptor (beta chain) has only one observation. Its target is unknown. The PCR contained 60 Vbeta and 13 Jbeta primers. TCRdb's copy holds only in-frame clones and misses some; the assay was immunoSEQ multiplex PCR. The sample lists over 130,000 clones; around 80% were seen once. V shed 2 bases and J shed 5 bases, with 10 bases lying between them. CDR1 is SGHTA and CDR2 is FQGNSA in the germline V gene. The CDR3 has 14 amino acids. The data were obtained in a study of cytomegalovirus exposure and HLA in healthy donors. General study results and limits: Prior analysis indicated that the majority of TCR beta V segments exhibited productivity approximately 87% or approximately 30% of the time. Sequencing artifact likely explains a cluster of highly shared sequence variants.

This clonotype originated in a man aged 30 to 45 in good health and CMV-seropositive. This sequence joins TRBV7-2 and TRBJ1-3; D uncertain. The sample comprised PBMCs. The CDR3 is CASSLSAGRNTIYF. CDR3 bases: TGTGCCAGCAGCTTATCGGCAGGCAGAAACACCATATATTTT.